The sequence of this T cell receptor (beta chain) was determined in a study of cytomegalovirus exposure and HLA in healthy donors. PCR used 60 Vbeta primers and 13 Jbeta primers. Only in-frame clones appear in the TCRdb table, and some are missing; sequencing was by immunoSEQ multiplex PCR. Among under 200,000 clones, approximately 80% were seen once, and the ten largest hold around 1.3%. The germline CDR1 and CDR2 sequences are SQVTM and ANQGSEA. This CDR3 spans 13 amino acids. V was shortened by 0 bases and J by 6 bases, with 10 bases between the two germline ends. The receptor's source is a woman in her 50s in good health and CMV-seronegative. The V and J genes are TRBV29-1 and TRBJ2-3, with TRBD1 as a possible D gene (6 bases). Source material: PBMCs. CDR3 protein: CSVEDHRADTQYF. DNA for the CDR3: TGCAGCGTTGAAGATCACAGGGCGGATACGCAGTATTTT.